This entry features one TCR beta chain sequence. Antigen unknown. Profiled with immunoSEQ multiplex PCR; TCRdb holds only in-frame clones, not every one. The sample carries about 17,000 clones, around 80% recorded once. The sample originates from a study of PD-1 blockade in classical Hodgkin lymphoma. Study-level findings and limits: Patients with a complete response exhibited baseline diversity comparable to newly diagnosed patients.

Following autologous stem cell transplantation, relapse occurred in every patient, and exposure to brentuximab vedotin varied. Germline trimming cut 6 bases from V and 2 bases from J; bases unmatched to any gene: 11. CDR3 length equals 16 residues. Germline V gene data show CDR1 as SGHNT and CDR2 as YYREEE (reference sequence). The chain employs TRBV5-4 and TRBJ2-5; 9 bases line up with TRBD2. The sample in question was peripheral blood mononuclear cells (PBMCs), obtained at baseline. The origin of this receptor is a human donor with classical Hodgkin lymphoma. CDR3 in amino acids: CASTGGERGAQETQYF. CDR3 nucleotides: TGTGCCAGCACCGGAGGCGAGCGGGGGGCACAAGAGACCCAGTACTTC.